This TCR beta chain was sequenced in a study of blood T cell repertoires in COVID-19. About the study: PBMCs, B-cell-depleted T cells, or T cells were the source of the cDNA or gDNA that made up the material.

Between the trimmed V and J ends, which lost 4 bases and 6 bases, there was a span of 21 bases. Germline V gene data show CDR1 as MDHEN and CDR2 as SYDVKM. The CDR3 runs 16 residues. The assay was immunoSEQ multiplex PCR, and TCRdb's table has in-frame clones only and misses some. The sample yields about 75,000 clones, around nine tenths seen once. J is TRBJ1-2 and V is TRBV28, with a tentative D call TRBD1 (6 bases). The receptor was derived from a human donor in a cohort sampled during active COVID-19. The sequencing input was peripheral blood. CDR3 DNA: TGTGCCAGCAGTTCCGTGCCTTATACAGGGTCAGATGGCTACACCTTC. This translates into CASSSVPYTGSDGYTF.